This entry is about one TCR beta chain. Method: immunoSEQ multiplex PCR; TCRdb's copy keeps in-frame clones and lacks some. The sample shows fewer than 85,000 clones, around 92% of them seen only once. Trimming removed 5 bases from V and 4 bases from J; junction bases left unmatched: 7. CDR3 size: 15 residues. Germline loops: CDR1 PRHDT, CDR2 FYEKMQ (reference sequence). This record belongs to a study of T cell changes during pregnancy in multiple sclerosis. The TCR comes from a female donor in good health, enrolled as a control in a pregnancy study. V usage is TRBV13 and J usage is TRBJ2-7, with 11 bases lining up with TRBD1. Here the sequenced sample was peripheral blood, taken in the third trimester of pregnancy. CDR3 protein: CASSGGTGGWYEQYF. The DNA for the CDR3 is TGTGCCAGCAGCGGCGGGACAGGGGGATGGTACGAGCAGTACTTC.